This T cell receptor beta chain appears in the sequencing data of a study of shared clonotypes between healthy human individuals. In the naive CD8 group, cells lacked CD45RO and were positively selected for CCR7, so terminally differentiated effector memory CD45RA+ cells were left out. Data came from immunoSEQ multiplex PCR; TCRdb stores just in-frame clones and leaves some out. This sample has around 2.1 million clones, with 90% to 95% found just once. Regarding the study as a whole: Donors were few, which limited the genetic and exposure-history diversity represented.

Worth noting for this clone: Antigen specificity is unknown.

The sample comprised naive CD8+ T cells from PBMCs. This TCR derives from a man aged 18 to 30 in good health. Some clones in this sample may be carry-over from other donors' samples.

CDR3 nucleotide sequence: TGTGCCAGCAGTCAGACAGGGGCTGGAAACACCATATATTTT. It codes for CASSQTGAGNTIYF. This sequence joins TRBV6-1 and TRBJ1-3; 8 bases are a match to TRBD1. Germline assignment: CDR1 MNHNS and CDR2 SASEGT. This CDR3 comprises 14 residues. The V segment lost 5 bases and the J segment 2 bases; nucleotides outside the gene matches: 2.